This TCR beta chain comes out of a study of blood T cells in healthy people across ages. A sample-barcoded 5' primer and a J-beta primer mix were used in a second PCR of roughly 7 to 11 cycles. One entry per CDR3 protein, called by TCRdb with MiXCR from the 5' RACE reads. The sample shows about 640,000 distinct CDR3 sequences, 58% of them seen only once. In its sample, this clonotype was seen a few times. The clonotype was recovered from a man between 60 and 75 years old in good health. The sequenced material came from blood.

Here the CDR3 DNA reads TGTGCCAGCAGCTGGAACACAGATACGCAGTATTTT. It encodes CASSWNTDTQYF. The gene calls are TRBV5-5 and TRBJ2-3; D gene ambiguous. There are 12 residues in the CDR3. Trimming pared 3 bases from V and 2 bases from J, leaving 4 bases between. The germline V gene encodes CDR1 SGHKS and CDR2 YYEKEE (reference sequence).